Listed here are 29 T cell receptor beta chains from one sample, sequenced in a study of T cells in Graves' hyperthyroidism and ophthalmopathy. The source material, RNA transcripts, was used to amplify TCR beta CDR3 regions. Primed by the HTBI set, a first-round RT-PCR was run on the TCR CDR3. TCRdb re-derived calls from the multiplex PCR reads in MiXCR, one entry per CDR3 protein. Of about 420,000 distinct CDR3 sequences in the sample, 12% to 15% were seen once. Sequencing was performed on blood. These receptors all come from a woman younger than 35 with Graves' hyperthyroidism.

This clonotype showed up many times. A read error may produce the germline difference seen at one junction end. The rearrangement uses TRBV5-1 and TRBJ2-3; TRBD2 aligns across 9 bases. From germline, CDR1 is SGHRS and CDR2 YFSETQ. CDR3 length: 15 residues. CDR3 protein: CASSLTSGSTDTQYF. The CDR3 DNA is TGTGCCAGCAGCTTAACTAGCGGGAGCACAGATACGCAGTATTTT.

The gene calls are TRBV10-3 and TRBJ2-1; D call uncertain. Per the germline V gene, CDR1 is ENHRY and CDR2 is SYGVKD. The germline V and J ends were trimmed by 7 bases and 8 bases, with 21 bases remaining between them. This CDR3 contains 15 residues. The CDR3 DNA follows: TGTGCCATCAATACCCCTGAGGATGGGCTACATGAGCAGTTCTTC. This encodes CAINTPEDGLHEQFF.

This clonotype was picked up many times. The chain combines TRBV3-1 with TRBJ2-1; 7 bases fit TRBD2. J lost 5 bases, V lost 5 bases, and 12 bases had no gene match. This CDR3 is 16 amino acids long. Germline V gives CDR1 LGHDT, CDR2 YNNKEL (reference sequence). CDR3 bases: TGTGCCAGCAGCGAGACTGGGCTAGCGGCCGACAATGAGCAGTTCTTC. It yields the protein CASSETGLAADNEQFF.

This clonotype has only one observation. This may be a read error: a much more frequent sequence differs by one nucleotide. V and J are TRBV14 and TRBJ2-7; the match to TRBD2 covers 7 bases. Germline V lookup: CDR1 SGHDN, CDR2 FVKESK. CDR3 length: 14 residues. The CDR3 here is CTSSETSKFNEQYF. The CDR3 region has the DNA TGTACCAGCAGCGAGACTAGCAAATTTAACGAGCAGTACTTC.

The table lists this clonotype with many counts. The chain couples TRBV11-2 to TRBJ2-7; 16 positions agree with TRBD2. Looked up from germline, CDR1 is SGHAT and CDR2 is FQNNGV. Unmatched junction bases numbered 2, after V lost 6 bases and J lost 0 bases. The CDR3 spans 16 residues. The CDR3 DNA reads as TGTGCCAGCAGGGGACTAGCGGGAGGGATCTCCTACGAGCAGTACTTC. Its protein is CASRGLAGGISYEQYF.

This clonotype turned up a few times. The rearrangement joins TRBV6-1 to TRBJ2-1; 10 bases are shared with TRBD1. The CDR3 spans 14 residues. CDR1 is MNHNS, CDR2 SASEGT, per germline. The J segment lost 2 bases and the V segment lost 7 bases, leaving 2 bases of the junction unmatched. The CDR3 nucleotides are TGTGCCAGCAAGACAGGGGGCACCTACAATGAGCAGTTCTTC. The encoded protein is CASKTGGTYNEQFF.

This clonotype showed up many times. This sequence joins TRBV7-9 and TRBJ1-2; no firm D call. Germline V lookup: CDR1 SEHNR, CDR2 FQNEAQ (reference sequence). The CDR3 loop spans 13 amino acids. Trimming pared 5 bases from V and 4 bases from J, leaving 11 bases between. Here the CDR3 reads CASSPYRAYGYTF. The CDR3 DNA reads TGTGCCAGCAGCCCATATCGGGCCTATGGCTACACCTTC.

At least ten counts were recorded for this clonotype. The rearrangement links TRBV30 to TRBJ1-1, with D possibly being TRBD1 (6 bases). The germline gives CDR1 GTSNPN, CDR2 SVGIG (reference sequence). V dropped 2 bases and J dropped 5 bases, with 12 bases sitting between them. The CDR3 spans 13 residues. CDR3 protein: CAWSQDRLTEAFF. Here the CDR3 DNA reads TGTGCCTGGAGTCAAGACAGGTTAACTGAAGCTTTCTTT.

This clonotype was recorded at least ten times. The rearrangement uses TRBV11-3 and TRBJ2-1; the match to TRBD1 covers 10 bases. The CDR3 contains 16 residues. With 5 bases clipped from V and 2 bases from J, the junction kept 6 bases outside the gene matches. Germline V lookup: CDR1 SGHNT, CDR2 YENEEA. The CDR3 loop reads CASSDRDRGTYNEQFF. The CDR3 DNA follows: TGTGCCAGCAGCGACCGGGACAGGGGAACCTACAATGAGCAGTTCTTC.

This clonotype was picked up many times. CDR3 residues: CSAGGQANTEAFF. CDR3 nucleotide sequence: TGCAGTGCGGGGGGACAGGCGAACACTGAAGCTTTCTTT. This chain connects TRBV20-1 to TRBJ1-1; 8 bases line up with TRBD1. CDR3 length: 13 residues. V gave up 6 bases and J gave up 1 base; unmatched junction bases: 4. Germline V lookup: CDR1 DFQATT, CDR2 SNEGSKA (reference sequence).

This clonotype came up once. The V call is TRBV20-1, the J call TRBJ2-3; 7 nucleotides align to TRBD2. CDR3 length equals 16 residues. J gave up 2 bases and V 3 bases, and 11 bases lay outside the gene matches. CDR1 DFQATT and CDR2 SNEGSKA come from the germline V gene (reference sequence). This CDR3 is CSASHLREEPTDTQYF. DNA of the CDR3: TGCAGTGCTAGCCATTTACGGGAGGAGCCCACAGATACGCAGTATTTT.

The table lists this clonotype with a count of one. The gene calls are TRBV30 and TRBJ1-2; D might be TRBD1 (6 bases). V dropped 3 bases and J dropped 4 bases, with 12 bases sitting between them. Germline-derived CDR1 and CDR2 are GTSNPN and SVGIG (reference sequence). CDR3 size: 13 residues. This CDR3 reads CAWRRDTGYGYTF. In nucleotides, the CDR3 is TGTGCCTGGAGAAGGGACACCGGCTATGGCTACACCTTC.

At least ten counts were recorded for this clonotype. The CDR3 spells CASSFSVEQFF. Here the CDR3 DNA reads TGCGCCAGCAGCTTTAGCGTCGAGCAGTTCTTC. The rearrangement uses TRBV5-1 and TRBJ2-1; possibly TRBD2 for D (5 bases). V lost 2 bases and J lost 10, with 7 bases in between. The CDR3 is made up of 11 amino acids. Germline V gives CDR1 SGHRS, CDR2 YFSETQ.

This clonotype has ten or more counts. The V gene is TRBV3-1, the J gene TRBJ1-2; D unclear. The CDR3 sequence is 15 residues long. From germline, CDR1 is LGHDT and CDR2 YNNKEL (reference sequence). The V end lost 1 base, the J end lost 0 bases, and 9 bases lay between the germline ends. CDR3 region: CASSQGPESNYGYTF. The CDR3 DNA reads as TGTGCCAGCAGCCAAGGTCCTGAGTCTAACTATGGCTACACCTTC.

This clonotype was observed many times. The chain joins TRBV20-1 to TRBJ2-4; D is tentatively TRBD1 or TRBD2 (5 bases each). Trimming took 6 bases from V and 6 from J, leaving 15 bases between them. The CDR3 has 13 residues. Germline V gene data show CDR1 as DFQATT and CDR2 as SNEGSKA (reference sequence). In DNA form, the CDR3 reads TGCAGTGCAGAAGGGGAGACGGTAAACATTCAGTACTTC. It translates to CSAEGETVNIQYF.

This clonotype has a count of ten or more. The chain combines TRBV18 with TRBJ2-1; D is perhaps TRBD2 (5 bases). The CDR3 totals 15 residues. The V end lost 5 bases, the J end lost 3 bases, and 14 bases lay between the germline ends. CDR1 and CDR2 from the germline V gene are KGHSH and LQKENI. The CDR3 here is CASSSRTSNYNEQFF. The DNA of the CDR3 is TGTGCCAGCTCATCCAGGACTTCTAACTACAATGAGCAGTTCTTC.

This clonotype was counted ten times or more. The chain couples TRBV6-2 or TRBV6-3 to TRBJ1-5, with D possibly matching TRBD1 (5 bases). CDR3 length: 14 residues. Germline CDR1 MNHEY, CDR2 SVGEGT. V lost 6 bases and J 3 bases, leaving 12 bases between the germline ends. This chain's CDR3 is CASSPGLFNQPQHF. The CDR3 DNA reads TGTGCCAGCAGCCCAGGGTTGTTCAATCAGCCCCAGCATTTT.

The chain uses TRBV7-2 and TRBJ2-1, with TRBD2 matching 9 bases. Germline V gene data show CDR1 as SGHTA and CDR2 as FQGNSA. This CDR3 has 15 amino acids. V trimming: 5 bases; J trimming: 12 bases; junction bases outside the gene matches: 14. CDR3 loop: CASSRTSAFQEGQFF. CDR3 coding DNA: TGTGCCAGCAGCCGGACTAGCGCTTTTCAGGAAGGGCAGTTCTTC.

The rearrangement uses TRBV9 and TRBJ2-1; 14 bases agree with TRBD2. This CDR3 has 16 amino acids. V was pared by 3 bases and J by 4 bases, with 3 bases of the junction left unmatched. Germline V gene lookup returns CDR1 SGDLS and CDR2 YYNGEE. CDR3 amino acids: CASSAGTSGSYNEQFF. CDR3 nucleotides: TGTGCCAGCAGCGCCGGGACTAGCGGGAGTTACAATGAGCAGTTCTTC.

J is TRBJ2-7 and V is TRBV2; 11 positions agree with TRBD1. The CDR3 loop spans 15 amino acids. V was pared by 2 bases and J by 3 bases, with 3 bases of the junction left unmatched. Germline-derived CDR1 and CDR2 are SNHLY and FYNNEI. The CDR3 DNA is TGTGCCAGCAGTGAACCCGGGACAGGGGGCTACGAGCAGTACTTC. As protein: CASSEPGTGGYEQYF.

This chain joins TRBV30 and TRBJ1-1; 11 positions agree with TRBD1. V lost 5 bases, J lost 1 base, and 6 bases stayed unmatched. In germline, CDR1 is GTSNPN, CDR2 SVGIG (reference sequence). This CDR3 comprises 15 residues. CDR3 sequence reads: CAWGTGTGGNTEAFF. CDR3 DNA: TGTGCCTGGGGGACCGGGACAGGGGGGAACACTGAAGCTTTCTTT.

Details on this clonotype: A much larger clone differs from this one at a single base, so this may be a read error. The CDR3 is CSASWDTDDQPQHF. The CDR3 DNA reads as TGCAGTGCTAGCTGGGACACCGACGATCAGCCCCAGCATTTT. J is TRBJ1-5 and V is TRBV20-1; D may be TRBD1 (6 bases). Trimming cost V 3 bases and J 5 bases, with 14 bases left between them. CDR1 and CDR2 (germline): DFQATT, SNEGSKA (reference sequence). This CDR3 has 14 amino acids.

This clonotype was seen ten or more times. The V call is TRBV20-1, the J call TRBJ1-1, with 10 bases fitting TRBD1. The CDR3 loop spans 14 amino acids. Germline V CDR1 and CDR2: DFQATT, SNEGSKA (reference sequence). Trimming at V came to 3 bases and at J to 4 bases, leaving 5 bases not matched to a gene. CDR3: CSASGDRGRTEAFF. For the CDR3, the DNA is TGCAGTGCTAGTGGGGACAGGGGTCGCACTGAAGCTTTCTTT.

The V call is TRBV19, the J call TRBJ2-1; TRBD1 agrees at 7 bases. The V gene end was trimmed by 6 bases and the J gene end by 4 bases; junction bases not matched to a gene: 12. In germline, CDR1 is LNHDA, CDR2 SQIVND (reference sequence). This CDR3 contains 16 residues. In DNA, the CDR3 is TGTGCCAGTAGCACGACGGGACAGAATTTTTACAATGAGCAGTTCTTC. Translating it yields CASSTTGQNFYNEQFF.

The rearrangement uses TRBV6-9 and TRBJ2-7; 9 bases map to TRBD1. The CDR3 is made up of 15 amino acids. Trimming cost V 3 bases and J 1 base; bases outside gene matches: 4. The germline V gene encodes CDR1 MNHGY and CDR2 SVAAGI. The CDR3 is CASSYPGQGSYEQYF. In nucleotides, the CDR3 is TGTGCCAGCAGTTACCCGGGACAGGGTTCCTACGAGCAGTACTTC.

This clonotype was recorded at least ten times. This chain connects TRBV3-1 to TRBJ1-2; no clear D. V lost 0 bases to trimming and J lost 8 bases, with 16 bases between them. The CDR3 has 15 residues. Looked up from germline, CDR1 is LGHDT and CDR2 is YNNKEL (reference sequence). In nucleotides, the CDR3 is TGTGCCAGCAGCCAAGATCGGTCAGGATTCTACGGCTACACCTTC. Its translation is CASSQDRSGFYGYTF.

This chain joins TRBV9 and TRBJ2-5; 10 bases agree with TRBD2. Germline V CDR1 and CDR2: SGDLS, YYNGEE. V trimming: 2 bases; J trimming: 2 bases; junction bases outside the gene matches: 12. The length of the CDR3 is 18 residues. CDR3 in amino acids: CASSVFSPSGREQETQYF. The CDR3 region has the DNA TGTGCCAGCAGCGTTTTTTCCCCGAGCGGGAGGGAACAAGAGACCCAGTACTTC. Full variable domain (remainder filled in from reference TRBV9 and TRBJ2-5): DSGVTQTPKHLITATGQRVTLRCSPRSGDLSVYWYQQSLDQGLQFLIQYYNGEERAKGNILERFSAQQFPDLHSELNLSSLELGDSALYFCASSVFSPSGREQETQYFGPGTRLLVL.

The chain recombines TRBV6-1 with TRBJ2-3; weak D call: TRBD1 (6 bases). The V gene lost 6 bases and the J gene lost 0 bases, with 10 bases spanning the gap. This CDR3 comprises 14 residues. The germline gives CDR1 MNHNS, CDR2 SASEGT. CDR3 loop: CASSRDTSTDTQYF. In DNA, the CDR3 is TGTGCCAGCAGCCGGGACACCAGCACAGATACGCAGTATTTT.

This clonotype occurred many times. An end of the junction differs from the germline gene, which may be a read error. V is TRBV12-3 or TRBV12-4 and J is TRBJ1-2; D call uncertain. There are 13 residues in the CDR3. DNA of the CDR3: TGTGCCAGCAGTTTATCGGGAAACTCTGGCTACACCTTC. This translates into CASSLSGNSGYTF.